This TCR beta chain was documented in a study of T cell changes during pregnancy in multiple sclerosis. The J segment lost 4 bases and the V segment lost 1 base, leaving 7 bases of the junction unmatched. The CDR3 has 17 amino acids. Germline loops: CDR1 SGHVS, CDR2 FQNEAQ. Clones were sequenced by immunoSEQ multiplex PCR, and TCRdb holds only the in-frame ones, with some missing. The sample has fewer than 85,000 clones; roughly 89% are singletons. The specimen comprised peripheral blood, sampled in the second trimester of pregnancy. The chain combines TRBV7-8 with TRBJ2-7; 13 bases line up with TRBD2. This TCR came from a female donor with multiple sclerosis, enrolled in a pregnancy study. CDR3 in amino acids: CASSLGDWGLAGYEQYF. CDR3 bases: TGTGCCAGCAGCTTAGGAGATTGGGGACTAGCGGGATACGAGCAGTACTTC.